The 4 T cell receptor beta chains given below trace back to one sample, sequenced in a study of vaccination and CD4 T cells after COVID-19. An Oncomine TCR Beta short-read assay was used to sequence the DNA from cultured CD4+ T cells. MiXCR, run by TCRdb on the PCR reads, gives a single entry per CDR3 protein. This sample has around 20,000 distinct CDR3 sequences, with approximately 40% found just once. Their antigen targets remain unknown. Treatment meaning: roughly 10-day PBMC culture with coronavirus spike peptide pools or control peptides (ViraFEST assay). Sample: CD4+ T cells from blood, cultured in vitro, taken after SARS-CoV-2 vaccination. These receptors were obtained from a human donor who had recovered from COVID-19.

This clonotype was observed a few times. The chain is built from TRBV6-1 and TRBJ2-1; maybe TRBD1 (5 bases). Germline V CDR1 and CDR2: MNHNS, SASEGT. The CDR3 sequence is 15 residues long. The germline V and J ends were trimmed by 6 bases and 1 base, with 13 bases remaining between them. CDR3 DNA sequence: TGTGCCAGCAGCCCAGGGCAAGGGTCCTACAATGAGCAGTTCTTC. It translates to CASSPGQGSYNEQFF.

The sample holds a few counts of this clonotype. The chain recombines TRBV15 with TRBJ2-2, with D possibly TRBD1 on 6 matching bases. The germline V gene encodes CDR1 LNHNV and CDR2 YYDKDF (reference sequence). This CDR3 comprises 15 residues. With 3 bases removed from V and 5 bases from J, the gap between germline ends came to 13 bases. CDR3 coding DNA: TGTGCCACCAGCAGGAGCGTCACAGGGACCGGGGAGCTGTTTTTT. It is translated as CATSRSVTGTGELFF. The full variable domain, in which reference TRBV15 and TRBJ2-2 provide the parts outside the CDR3, is DAMVIQNPRYQVTQFGKPVTLSCSQTLNHNVMYWYQQKSSQAPKLLFHYYDKDFNNEADTPDNFQSRRPNTSFCFLDIRSPGLGDTAMYLCATSRSVTGTGELFFGEGSRLTVL.

The chain carries TRBV15 and TRBJ1-3; D gene ambiguous. This CDR3 is built from 14 residues. Looked up from germline, CDR1 is LNHNV and CDR2 is YYDKDF (reference sequence). Trimming took 1 base from V and 4 from J, leaving 8 bases between them. CDR3 in DNA: TGTGCCACCAGCAGAGGGGTCGGGGGAAACACCATATATTTT. This codes for CATSRGVGGNTIYF.

In its sample, this clonotype was seen once. The chain employs TRBV6-1 and TRBJ2-2, with 10 bases identical to TRBD2. The CDR3 is 16 residues long. In germline, CDR1 is MNHNS, CDR2 SASEGT. The junction had 5 bases not matched to a gene; V was cut back by 7 bases and J by 0 bases. CDR3 in DNA: TGTGCCAGCACCCAGAGCGGGAGGGCGAACACCGGGGAGCTGTTTTTT. This codes for CASTQSGRANTGELFF.